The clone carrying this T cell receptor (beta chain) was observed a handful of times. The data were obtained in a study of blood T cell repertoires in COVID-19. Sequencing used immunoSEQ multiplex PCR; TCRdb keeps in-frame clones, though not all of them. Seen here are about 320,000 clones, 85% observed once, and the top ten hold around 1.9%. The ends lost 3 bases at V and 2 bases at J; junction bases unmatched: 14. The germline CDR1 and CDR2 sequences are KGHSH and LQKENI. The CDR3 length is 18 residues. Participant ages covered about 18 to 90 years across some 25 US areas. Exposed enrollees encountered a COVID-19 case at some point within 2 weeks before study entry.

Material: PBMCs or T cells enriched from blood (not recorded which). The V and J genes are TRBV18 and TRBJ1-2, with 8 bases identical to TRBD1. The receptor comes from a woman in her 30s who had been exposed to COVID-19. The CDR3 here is CASSPSGTGLDLNYGYTF. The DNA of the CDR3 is TGTGCCAGCTCACCCTCGGGGACAGGCTTGGACCTGAACTATGGCTACACCTTC.